These 7 T cell receptor beta chains came from one sample sequenced in a study of blood T cell repertoires in COVID-19. Profiling relied on immunoSEQ multiplex PCR, and the TCRdb table lists in-frame clones only, not all of them. This sample has some 60,000 clones, with around 81% found just once. Sequencing input: peripheral blood. These receptors came from an elderly woman with acute or convalescent COVID-19.

The J gene is TRBJ1-5, the V gene TRBV9, with TRBD1 identical over 8 bases. CDR3 size: 15 residues. Per the germline V gene, CDR1 is SGDLS and CDR2 is YYNGEE. The J segment lost 4 bases and the V segment lost 3 bases, leaving 6 bases of the junction unmatched. Here the CDR3 reads CASSEGTGNNQPQHF. CDR3 nucleotide sequence: TGTGCCAGCAGCGAGGGGACAGGAAATAATCAGCCCCAGCATTTT.

This CDR3 reads CASSETDERAEQYF. CDR3 DNA: TGTGCCAGCAGCGAGACAGACGAGCGGGCTGAGCAGTACTTC. The rearrangement joins TRBV5-4 to TRBJ2-7; the D gene is possibly TRBD2 (6 bases). Trimming took off 4 bases at V and 7 bases at J, with 18 bases between the two ends. Germline V gives CDR1 SGHNT, CDR2 YYREEE (reference sequence). The CDR3 is made up of 14 amino acids. The full variable domain, its missing parts supplied by reference TRBV5-4 and TRBJ2-7, is ETGVTQSPTHLIKTRGQQVTLRCSSQSGHNTVSWYQQALGQGPQFIFQYYREEENGRGNFPPRFSGLQFPNYSSELNVNALELDDSALYLCASSETDERAEQYFGPGTRLTVT.

V gene TRBV5-1 combines with J gene TRBJ1-1; maybe TRBD1 (6 bases). V was trimmed by 6 bases and J by 3 bases, leaving 15 bases between them. The germline gives CDR1 SGHRS, CDR2 YFSETQ. The CDR3 runs to 14 residues. The DNA for the CDR3 is TGCGCCAGCAACATGGGGGGGCGCGACACTGAAGCTTTCTTT. It yields the protein CASNMGGRDTEAFF.

A few counts support this clone. The chain recombines TRBV5-6 with TRBJ1-6, with no clear D. Germline assignment: CDR1 SGHDT and CDR2 YYEEEE. Trimming removed 4 bases from V and 0 bases from J, with 11 bases in between. This CDR3 has 16 residues. The CDR3 region has the DNA TGTGCCAGCAGCCGTCTCCAGGACTCCTATAATTCACCCCTCCACTTT. This codes for CASSRLQDSYNSPLHF.

This clone appeared a few times. The chain couples TRBV28 to TRBJ2-1; D perhaps matches TRBD2 (6 bases). This CDR3 has 15 residues. The germline V gene has CDR1 MDHEN and CDR2 SYDVKM. V was clipped by 5 bases and J by 3 bases, with 14 bases between them. The DNA of the CDR3 is TGTGCCAGCAGTCCCAGTGGACTAAACTACAATGAGCAGTTCTTC. Translating gives CASSPSGLNYNEQFF. The full variable domain, its missing parts supplied by reference TRBV28 and TRBJ2-1, is DVKVTQSSRYLVKRTGEKVFLECVQDMDHENMFWYRQDPGLGLRLIYFSYDVKMKEKGDIPEGYSVSREKKERFSLILESASTNQTSMYLCASSPSGLNYNEQFFGPGTRLTVL.

This clone was counted a single time. The genes are TRBV27 and TRBJ2-1; 8 nucleotides line up with TRBD1. V lost 5 bases to trimming and J lost 7 bases; unmatched junction nucleotides: 4. The CDR3 extends over 13 amino acids. CDR1 and CDR2 (germline): MNHEY, SMNVEV (reference sequence). CDR3 protein: CASSGQGRNEQFF. As DNA, the CDR3 is TGTGCCAGCAGTGGACAGGGCAGGAATGAGCAGTTCTTC.

The V and J genes are TRBV7-9 and TRBJ2-3; 9 positions agree with TRBD1. V shed 3 bases, J shed 12 bases, and the junction held 4 bases outside the gene matches. CDR1 is SEHNR, CDR2 FQNEAQ, per germline (reference sequence). The CDR3 runs 12 residues. CDR3 amino acids: CASSLGTGSQYF. The CDR3 coding sequence is TGTGCCAGCAGCTTGGGGACAGGGAGTCAGTATTTT.